Below, 15 T cell receptor beta chains from the same sample are listed, as sequenced in a study of identifying expanded T cells in peripheral blood. Here immunoSEQ multiplex PCR was the method, and the copy in TCRdb shows in-frame clones only, minus some. The sample has 100,000 or so clones; around 89% are singletons. Material for sequencing was blood. The receptors were sampled from a person aged 18 to 75 in good health.

This sequence joins TRBV27 and TRBJ2-2; no reliable D call. Trimming removed 0 bases at V and 3 bases at J, with 5 bases between. The CDR3 runs 14 residues. Per the germline V gene, CDR1 is MNHEY and CDR2 is SMNVEV (reference sequence). The DNA for the CDR3 is TGTGCCAGCAGTTTATCGCCCGACACCGGGGAGCTGTTTTTT. Amino acid sequence: CASSLSPDTGELFF.

The chain recombines TRBV5-6 with TRBJ2-5; 8 bases agree with TRBD2. Looked up from germline, CDR1 is SGHDT and CDR2 is YYEEEE. The J segment lost 3 bases and the V segment lost 4 bases, leaving 8 bases of the junction unmatched. The CDR3 extends over 15 amino acids. The CDR3 sequence is CASSTGLASEETQYF. In DNA, the CDR3 is TGTGCCAGCAGCACAGGACTAGCCTCGGAAGAGACCCAGTACTTC.

This sequence joins TRBV7-6 and TRBJ1-1, with a possible D match to TRBD1 (5 bases). Per germline, CDR1 SGHVS and CDR2 FNYEAQ. V lost 5 bases, J lost 1 base, and 20 bases lay in between. The CDR3 contains 17 residues. The CDR3 region is CASSPDIPTAANTEAFF. Written as DNA, the CDR3 is TGTGCCAGCAGCCCCGACATTCCGACAGCGGCGAACACTGAAGCTTTCTTT.

The V call is TRBV5-5, the J call TRBJ2-5; 10 nucleotides match TRBD1. The V and J ends lost 3 bases and 4 bases, in that order; junction bases with no gene match: 6. Germline V gene sequence: CDR1 SGHKS, CDR2 YYEKEE (reference sequence). This CDR3 contains 15 residues. The CDR3 reads CASSSLGQGRETQYF. For the CDR3, the DNA is TGTGCCAGCAGCTCCTTGGGACAGGGGAGAGAGACCCAGTACTTC.

The chain joins TRBV2 to TRBJ2-7; D not certain. Trimming removed 5 bases at V and 2 bases at J, with 1 base between. The germline CDR1 and CDR2 sequences are SNHLY and FYNNEI. The CDR3 runs 10 residues. This chain's CDR3 is CASSTYEQYF. CDR3 in DNA: TGTGCCAGCAGTACCTACGAGCAGTACTTC. Supplemented by reference TRBV2 and TRBJ2-7, the full variable domain reads EPEVTQTPSHQVTQMGQEVILRCVPISNHLYFYWYRQILGQKVEFLVSFYNNEISEKSEIFDDQFSVERPDGSNFTLKIRSTKLEDSAMYFCASSTYEQYFGPGTRLTVT.

This clone was recorded a few times. Additional DNA sequences in this sample encode the identical CDR3. The V gene is TRBV28, the J gene TRBJ1-6, with TRBD1 identical over 8 bases. V shed 6 bases and J 8 bases; nucleotides not matched to a gene: 6. Germline values: CDR1 MDHEN, CDR2 SYDVKM. There are 14 residues in the CDR3. CDR3 residues: CASSPGGRDSPLHF. The CDR3 DNA sequence: TGTGCCAGCAGCCCAGGGGGCCGAGATTCACCCCTCCACTTT.

The chain recombines TRBV29-1 with TRBJ1-5; D is ambiguous. The V gene lost 4 bases and the J gene lost 0 bases, with 7 bases spanning the gap. The germline V gene has CDR1 SQVTM and CDR2 ANQGSEA. This CDR3 is 13 amino acids long. In DNA, the CDR3 is TGCAGCGTTGGAGAGAATAGCAATCAGCCCCAGCATTTT. This encodes CSVGENSNQPQHF.

The V and J genes are TRBV7-9 and TRBJ2-5, with 9 bases aligning to TRBD1. Germline assignment: CDR1 SEHNR and CDR2 FQNEAQ (reference sequence). V lost 4 bases, J lost 3 bases, and 6 bases stayed unmatched. The CDR3 has 15 residues. The CDR3 nucleotides are TGTGCCAGCAGCTGGACAGGGGTGGGAAAAGAGACCCAGTACTTC. This translates into CASSWTGVGKETQYF.

This clone was seen a handful of times. V is TRBV10-3 and J is TRBJ1-2; 7 positions match TRBD1. CDR1 ENHRY and CDR2 SYGVKD come from the germline V gene. The CDR3 sequence is 15 residues long. With V trimmed by 2 bases and J by 4 bases, 7 bases remained unmatched. The CDR3 region has the DNA TGTGCCATCAGTGAGCCGACAGGGCGAAGCTATGGCTACACCTTC. Protein sequence: CAISEPTGRSYGYTF.

The J gene is TRBJ1-5, the V gene TRBV28; 11 positions agree with TRBD1. Per germline, CDR1 MDHEN and CDR2 SYDVKM. Trimming cost V 2 bases and J 0 bases; bases outside gene matches: 9. CDR3 length: 19 amino acids. The CDR3 DNA sequence: TGTGCCAGCAGTTTAGACGCGGGGACAGGGGGTTATAGCAATCAGCCCCAGCATTTT. It encodes CASSLDAGTGGYSNQPQHF.

The V gene is TRBV7-9, the J gene TRBJ2-7, with TRBD1 as a possible D gene (5 bases). The V end was cut by 5 bases, the J end by 7 bases, with 21 bases between. The CDR3 runs 15 residues. Germline V gene lookup returns CDR1 SEHNR and CDR2 FQNEAQ (reference sequence). The CDR3 sequence: CASSPRAELSGEQYF. Here the CDR3 DNA reads TGTGCCAGCAGCCCACGCGCGGAACTTTCAGGGGAGCAGTACTTC.

The V gene is TRBV15, the J gene TRBJ1-1; 7 nucleotides line up with TRBD1. The V gene's germline CDR1 is LNHNV and CDR2 YYDKDF (reference sequence). There are 17 residues in the CDR3. J gave up 5 bases and V 1 base, and 13 bases lay outside the gene matches. The CDR3 sequence: CATSRGTGGTPGTEAFF. The CDR3 DNA follows: TGTGCCACCAGCAGAGGGACAGGAGGTACACCGGGAACTGAAGCTTTCTTT.

This rearrangement joins TRBV29-1 to TRBJ1-1, with D tentatively TRBD1 (6 bases). Trimming took off 7 bases at V and 5 bases at J, with 20 bases between the two ends. The CDR3 is 14 amino acids. The germline V gene has CDR1 SQVTM and CDR2 ANQGSEA. The DNA of the CDR3 is TGCAGCGCCTTTCTCGGGGGCATTGGAACTGAAGCTTTCTTT. Amino acid sequence: CSAFLGGIGTEAFF.

The chain links TRBV6-5 to TRBJ1-1; TRBD1 is a possible D gene (6 bases). This CDR3 is built from 13 residues. V shed 2 bases and J shed 4 bases, with 8 bases lying between them. CDR1 and CDR2 (germline): MNHEY, SVGAGI. CDR3 sequence (DNA): TGTGCCAGCAGTTACGGGGGCACCACTGAAGCTTTCTTT. This sequence encodes CASSYGGTTEAFF.

The gene calls are TRBV28 and TRBJ1-5; 9 bases map to TRBD1. V was clipped by 4 bases and J by 1 base; unmatched bases: 2. Germline V lookup: CDR1 MDHEN, CDR2 SYDVKM. This CDR3 has 15 residues. The CDR3 here is CASSWGQGSNQPQHF. As DNA, the CDR3 is TGTGCCAGCAGTTGGGGACAGGGAAGCAATCAGCCCCAGCATTTT.